Listed here are 22 T cell receptor beta chains from one sample, sequenced in a study of blood T cell repertoires in COVID-19. The method was immunoSEQ multiplex PCR; TCRdb's version includes in-frame clones alone and lacks a portion of them. The data hold a few hundred thousand clones, with approximately 90% observed a single time. The sequencing input was peripheral blood. Every receptor here comes from a young woman who had recovered from COVID-19.

This clone is judged medium-sized. V usage is TRBV10-3 and J usage is TRBJ2-4, with 11 bases fitting TRBD1. CDR3 length: 16 residues. V dropped 2 bases and J dropped 3; count of bases not matched to a gene: 3. From germline, CDR1 is ENHRY and CDR2 SYGVKD. The CDR3 protein is CAISEGTGGSKNIQYF. The CDR3 bases are TGTGCCATCAGTGAGGGGACAGGGGGGAGCAAAAACATTCAGTACTTC.

This clone was observed a few times. The same CDR3 can be traced to other DNA sequences in this sample. The chain is built from TRBV5-4 and TRBJ1-5, with a tentative D call TRBD1 (5 bases). Per germline, CDR1 SGHNT and CDR2 YYREEE (reference sequence). CDR3 length: 13 amino acids. V lost 2 bases, J lost 5 bases, and 8 bases lay in between. CDR3 protein: CASSFGGDQPQHF. The CDR3 region has the DNA TGTGCCAGCAGCTTTGGAGGGGATCAGCCCCAGCATTTT.

The V call is TRBV28, the J call TRBJ1-2, with 7 bases identical to TRBD1. Per the germline V gene, CDR1 is MDHEN and CDR2 is SYDVKM. Losses at the gene ends were 6 bases for V and 4 bases for J; bases not matched to a gene: 8. This CDR3 region has 14 residues. The CDR3 nucleotides read TGTGCCAGCAGGCGTCCACAGGGGACCTATGGCTACACCTTC. Translated, it gives CASRRPQGTYGYTF.

This clone came up once. This chain joins TRBV7-2 and TRBJ1-2; 9 positions match TRBD1. Germline V lookup: CDR1 SGHTA, CDR2 FQGNSA. This CDR3 is built from 16 residues. V shed 4 bases, J shed 7 bases, and the junction held 13 bases outside the gene matches. The CDR3 region is CASSWGQGPFMGGYTF. CDR3 nucleotide sequence: TGTGCCAGCAGCTGGGGACAGGGCCCCTTTATGGGTGGCTACACCTTC.

The V gene is TRBV7-7, the J gene TRBJ2-5; 11 positions agree with TRBD1. The CDR3 contains 15 residues. Germline CDR1 is SSHAT and CDR2 is FNYEAQ (reference sequence). Trimming cost V 3 bases and J 1 base; bases outside gene matches: 1. The CDR3 DNA follows: TGTGCCAGCAGCTTGGGGACAGGGGGCCAAGAGACCCAGTACTTC. It specifies CASSLGTGGQETQYF.

The CDR3 reads CAWSVPGSYTF. The CDR3 DNA reads as TGTGCCTGGAGTGTACCAGGTAGCTACACCTTC. V usage is TRBV30 and J usage is TRBJ1-2; D gene ambiguous. Trimming took off 0 bases at V and 9 bases at J, with 8 bases between the two ends. Germline V gene data show CDR1 as GTSNPN and CDR2 as SVGIG (reference sequence). This CDR3 spans 11 amino acids. Combining the CDR3 with reference TRBV30 and TRBJ1-2 gives the whole variable domain SQTIHQWPATLVQPVGSPLSLECTVEGTSNPNLYWYRQAAGRGLQLLFYSVGIGQISSEVPQNLSASRPQDRQFILSSKKLLLSDSGFYLCAWSVPGSYTFGSGTRLTVV.

This clone was detected only a few times. The rearrangement joins TRBV4-1 to TRBJ1-4, with TRBD1 as a possible D gene (5 bases). This CDR3 has 16 residues. The V end lost 1 base, the J end lost 8 bases, and 17 bases lay between the germline ends. Germline CDR1 and CDR2: MGHRA and YSYEKL. The CDR3 sequence is CASSQGSGPIGEKLFF. CDR3 DNA: TGCGCCAGCAGCCAAGGTTCAGGGCCAATCGGCGAAAAACTGTTTTTT.

CDR3: CSVYRDWSYEQYF. The DNA of the CDR3 is TGCAGCGTCTACAGGGATTGGAGCTACGAGCAGTACTTC. The V gene is TRBV29-1, the J gene TRBJ2-7; a weak D match, TRBD1 (6 bases). Germline V lookup: CDR1 SQVTM, CDR2 ANQGSEA. CDR3 size: 13 residues. Between the trimmed V and J ends, which lost 6 bases and 3 bases, there was a span of 15 bases.

The CDR3 bases are TGTGCCACCAGCAGTCTAACGGAGACCCAGTACTTC. Residues: CATSSLTETQYF. The V gene is TRBV15, the J gene TRBJ2-5, with D uncertain. The CDR3 covers 12 residues. V was pared by 3 bases and J by 5 bases, with 7 bases between. Looked up from germline, CDR1 is LNHNV and CDR2 is YYDKDF (reference sequence).

V gene TRBV28 combines with J gene TRBJ1-6; the D gene is possibly TRBD1 (5 bases). The V end was cut by 8 bases, the J end by 5 bases, with 16 bases between. The CDR3 runs 15 residues. Germline V gives CDR1 MDHEN, CDR2 SYDVKM. The CDR3 DNA sequence: TGTGCCAGCTCGACAGCAAAAGTTCATAATTCACCCCTCCACTTT. It translates to CASSTAKVHNSPLHF.

The chain recombines TRBV5-1 with TRBJ2-2; perhaps TRBD2 as D (6 bases). Trimming took 0 bases from V and 4 from J, leaving 10 bases between them. Germline values: CDR1 SGHRS, CDR2 YFSETQ. The length of the CDR3 is 15 residues. The CDR3 DNA reads TGCGCCAGCAGCTTGGTCACAGCGGGCACCGGGGAGCTGTTTTTT. This encodes CASSLVTAGTGELFF.

The genes are TRBV29-1 and TRBJ2-7; 9 nucleotides line up with TRBD1. The CDR3 runs to 13 residues. The trim removed 6 bases at V and 4 bases at J, leaving 7 bases unmatched. Germline V gene data show CDR1 as SQVTM and CDR2 as ANQGSEA. The CDR3 sequence is CSVPGQGGYEQYF. The CDR3 nucleotides are TGCAGCGTACCGGGACAGGGAGGATACGAGCAGTACTTC.

The V gene is TRBV18, the J gene TRBJ1-1; the D gene is possibly TRBD1 (6 bases). From germline, CDR1 is KGHSH and CDR2 LQKENI. Trimming removed 1 base from V and 3 bases from J, with 12 bases in between. The CDR3 is made up of 15 amino acids. CDR3 amino acids: CASSPLRGGYTEAFF. DNA for the CDR3: TGTGCCAGCTCACCACTGAGGGGGGGATACACTGAAGCTTTCTTT.

The rearrangement uses TRBV2 and TRBJ2-5, with 11 bases aligning to TRBD1. Germline V CDR1 and CDR2: SNHLY, FYNNEI. The CDR3 extends over 15 amino acids. V shed 4 bases and J 2 bases; nucleotides not matched to a gene: 3. The CDR3 DNA follows: TGTGCCAGCAGTGCGGACAGGGGGCTACAAGAGACCCAGTACTTC. It encodes CASSADRGLQETQYF. Combining the CDR3 with reference TRBV2 and TRBJ2-5 gives the whole variable domain EPEVTQTPSHQVTQMGQEVILRCVPISNHLYFYWYRQILGQKVEFLVSFYNNEISEKSEIFDDQFSVERPDGSNFTLKIRSTKLEDSAMYFCASSADRGLQETQYFGPGTRLLVL.

V gene TRBV28 combines with J gene TRBJ2-7; D ambiguous. Germline V CDR1 and CDR2: MDHEN, SYDVKM. Trimming pared 0 bases from V and 6 bases from J, leaving 6 bases between. The CDR3 loop spans 12 amino acids. The CDR3: CASSLWSSEQYF. The CDR3 bases are TGTGCCAGCAGTTTATGGTCCAGCGAGCAGTACTTC.

The rearrangement links TRBV9 to TRBJ1-5; D not certain. The V end was cut by 3 bases, the J end by 5 bases, with 9 bases between. The CDR3 spans 13 residues. CDR1 is SGDLS, CDR2 YYNGEE, per germline. This CDR3 is CASSETGDQPQHF. Written as DNA, the CDR3 is TGTGCCAGCAGCGAAACGGGAGATCAGCCCCAGCATTTT.

This clone was counted once. The chain couples TRBV28 to TRBJ1-2; the D is unclear. V lost 4 bases, J lost 4 bases, and 10 bases lay in between. Germline-derived CDR1 and CDR2 are MDHEN and SYDVKM. The CDR3 extends over 13 amino acids. In DNA form, the CDR3 reads TGTGCCAGCAGTTGGGAGGCTTTCTATGGCTACACCTTC. Its protein product is CASSWEAFYGYTF.

The V call is TRBV25-1, the J call TRBJ2-5, with TRBD2 identical over 9 bases. Germline V lookup: CDR1 MGHDK, CDR2 SYGVNS. This CDR3 spans 15 amino acids. V lost 3 bases to trimming and J lost 5 bases; unmatched junction nucleotides: 7. CDR3 sequence: CASSDLGLARETQYF. The CDR3 DNA is TGTGCCAGCAGTGACCTGGGACTAGCTCGGGAGACCCAGTACTTC.

This chain uses TRBV27 with TRBJ1-5, with D possibly being TRBD1 (6 bases). V shed 3 bases and J shed 2 bases, with 14 bases lying between them. The CDR3 totals 16 residues. The germline V gene encodes CDR1 MNHEY and CDR2 SMNVEV (reference sequence). The DNA for the CDR3 is TGTGCCAGCAGTTTTGGGGGGGCGAGTGGCAATCAGCCCCAGCATTTT. Its translation: CASSFGGASGNQPQHF.

CDR3 protein: CASSARTGGYQPQHF. The CDR3, as DNA: TGTGCCAGCAGCGCCAGGACAGGGGGCTATCAGCCCCAGCATTTT. This chain uses TRBV2 with TRBJ1-5; 11 bases align to TRBD1. This CDR3 is built from 15 residues. Germline CDR1 reads SNHLY; CDR2 reads FYNNEI. With V trimmed by 6 bases and J by 5 bases, 6 bases remained unmatched.

The chain combines TRBV4-2 with TRBJ2-2; maybe TRBD2 (5 bases). The CDR3 totals 17 residues. V lost 8 bases and J 0 bases, leaving 19 bases between the germline ends. Per germline, CDR1 LGHNA and CDR2 YNFKEQ. CDR3 DNA: TGTGCCAGCGTCCCGTGGACCGGGGTGACGAACACCGGGGAGCTGTTTTTT. Encoded protein: CASVPWTGVTNTGELFF.

The chain combines TRBV19 with TRBJ2-4, with D perhaps TRBD2 (5 bases). This CDR3 has 16 residues. Trimming cost V 3 bases and J 0 bases, with 12 bases left between them. CDR1 is LNHDA, CDR2 SQIVND, per germline (reference sequence). The CDR3 sequence is CASSIPGSIAKNIQYF. The CDR3 DNA follows: TGTGCCAGTAGTATTCCGGGGTCTATAGCCAAAAACATTCAGTACTTC.